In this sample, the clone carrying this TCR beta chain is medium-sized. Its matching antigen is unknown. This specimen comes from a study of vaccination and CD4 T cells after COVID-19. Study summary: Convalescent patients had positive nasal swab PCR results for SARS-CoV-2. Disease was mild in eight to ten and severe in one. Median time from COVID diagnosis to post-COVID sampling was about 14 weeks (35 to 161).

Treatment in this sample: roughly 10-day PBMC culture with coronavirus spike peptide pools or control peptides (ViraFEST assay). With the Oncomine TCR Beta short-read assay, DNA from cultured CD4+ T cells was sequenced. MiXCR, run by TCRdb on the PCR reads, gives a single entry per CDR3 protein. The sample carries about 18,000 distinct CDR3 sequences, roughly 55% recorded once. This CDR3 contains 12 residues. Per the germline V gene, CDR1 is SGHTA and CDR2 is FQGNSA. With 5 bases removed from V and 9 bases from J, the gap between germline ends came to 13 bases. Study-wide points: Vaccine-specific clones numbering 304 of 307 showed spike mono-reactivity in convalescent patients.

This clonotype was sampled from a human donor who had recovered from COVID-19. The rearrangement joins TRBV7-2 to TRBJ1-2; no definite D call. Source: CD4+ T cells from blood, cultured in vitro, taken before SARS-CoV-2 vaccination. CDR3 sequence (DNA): TGTGCCAGCAGCACCCCCCCCGGTAGCTACACCTTC. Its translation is CASSTPPGSYTF.